This is a list of T cell receptor beta chains from one sample in a study of early T cells in non-severe SARS-CoV-2 infection. One entry per CDR3 protein results from TCRdb running MiXCR on the 5' RACE reads. The profile shows 80,000 or so distinct CDR3 sequences, roughly 15% of them singletons. The sequenced sample consisted of whole blood. These receptors were taken from an adult who was a healthcare worker with PCR-confirmed SARS-CoV-2 infection or an uninfected control (not recorded which). CDR3s include the opening cysteine and the closing phenylalanine or tryptophan. Fields, in order: V gene, clone size, J gene, D gene, CDR3 DNA, CDR3 protein. D genes are given only for firm matches. The size of a clone is reported for some rows only, either as once, few or many, or as a class for expanded clones.

TRBV6-1	.	TRBJ2-3	TRBD2	TGTGCCAGCCGTCTAGCGGATAGCACAGATACGCAGTATTTT	CASRLADSTDTQYF
TRBV6-1	few	TRBJ2-4	TRBD1	TGTGCCAGCAGTGGGGACAGGGGAGGAGGCCTATCCAAAAACATTCAGTACTTC	CASSGDRGGGLSKNIQYF
TRBV4-1	few	TRBJ2-3	TRBD1	TGCGCCAGCAGCCAAGATAGAGGTGGGACAGATAGCACAGATACGCAGTATTTT	CASSQDRGGTDSTDTQYF
TRBV5-1	.	TRBJ2-7	TRBD1	TGCGCCAGCAGCTTGAGTAGGGGGCACTACGAGCAGTACTTC	CASSLSRGHYEQYF
TRBV9	.	TRBJ2-2	.	TGTGCCAGCAGCGTTAGTAACACCGGGGAGCTGTTTTTT	CASSVSNTGELFF
TRBV7-8	many	TRBJ2-3	.	TGTGCCAGCAGCGACAACACAGATACGCAGTATTTT	CASSDNTDTQYF
TRBV6-2/TRBV6-3	.	TRBJ1-4	.	TGTGCCAGCAGTTACCCGATGGATGAAAAACTGTTTTTT	CASSYPMDEKLFF
TRBV6-6	.	TRBJ1-1	.	TGTGTCAGCAGTCGGGGGGGTGCCGGGGGCACTGAAGCTTTCTTT	CVSSRGGAGGTEAFF
TRBV12-3/TRBV12-4	few	TRBJ1-3	.	TGTGCCAGCAGTCCCCGAAGCGTAAACACCATATATTTT	CASSPRSVNTIYF
TRBV19	few	TRBJ2-2	.	TGTGCCAGTAGTTTTAGGGGCACCGGGGAGCTGTTTTTT	CASSFRGTGELFF
TRBV5-1	few	TRBJ1-1	.	TGCGCCAGCAGCATCTTGGCCACTGAAGCTTTCTTT	CASSILATEAFF
TRBV7-8	.	TRBJ2-7	.	TGTGCCAGCAGCTCACGGGGTAGCGGAGGCTACGAGCAGTACTTC	CASSSRGSGGYEQYF
TRBV19	many	TRBJ2-1	.	TGTGCCAGTAACCCGACCCGCTCAGATGAGCAGTTCTTC	CASNPTRSDEQFF
TRBV7-2	.	TRBJ2-2	.	TGTGCCAGCAGCCTCAGCGGTGGCGGGGAGCTGTTTTTT	CASSLSGGGELFF
TRBV20-1	.	TRBJ2-3	.	TGCAGTGCCCCTGGGAGCGGTCGCACAGATACGCAGTATTTT	CSAPGSGRTDTQYF
TRBV11-2	few	TRBJ2-3	.	TGTGCCAGCAGCTCTCCGGGACCCACGGTTACAGATACGCAGTATTTT	CASSSPGPTVTDTQYF
TRBV5-1	.	TRBJ2-2	TRBD1	TGCGCCAGCAGCTGGATCACGGACAGGACCGGGGAGCTGTTTTTT	CASSWITDRTGELFF
TRBV11-2	.	TRBJ2-1	.	TGTGCCAGCAGCTCAGGGTACAATGAGCAGTTCTTC	CASSSGYNEQFF